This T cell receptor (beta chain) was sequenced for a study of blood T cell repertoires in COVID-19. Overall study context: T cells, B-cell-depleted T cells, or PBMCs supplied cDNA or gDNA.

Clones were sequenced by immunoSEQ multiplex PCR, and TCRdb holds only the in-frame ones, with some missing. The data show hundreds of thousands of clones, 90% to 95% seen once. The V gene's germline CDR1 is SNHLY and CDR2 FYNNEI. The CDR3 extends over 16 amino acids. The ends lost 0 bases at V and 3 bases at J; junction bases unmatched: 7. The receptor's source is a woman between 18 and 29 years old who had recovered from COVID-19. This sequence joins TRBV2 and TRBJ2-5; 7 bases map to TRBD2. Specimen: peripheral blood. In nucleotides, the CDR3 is TGTGCCAGCAGTGAAGCTTGGCTAGCGGAGAAAGAGACCCAGTACTTC. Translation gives CASSEAWLAEKETQYF.